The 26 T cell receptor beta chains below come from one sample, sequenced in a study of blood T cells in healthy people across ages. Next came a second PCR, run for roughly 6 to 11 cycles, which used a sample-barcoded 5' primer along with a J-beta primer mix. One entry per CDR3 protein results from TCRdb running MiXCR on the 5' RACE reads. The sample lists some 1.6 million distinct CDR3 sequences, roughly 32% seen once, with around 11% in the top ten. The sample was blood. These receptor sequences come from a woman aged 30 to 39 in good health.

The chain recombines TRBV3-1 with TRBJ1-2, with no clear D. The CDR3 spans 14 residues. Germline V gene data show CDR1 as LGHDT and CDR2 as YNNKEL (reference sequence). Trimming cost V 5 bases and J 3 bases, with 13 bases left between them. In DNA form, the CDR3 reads TGTGCCAGCAGCTCCACGGGGAGGTACTATGGCTACACCTTC. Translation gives CASSSTGRYYGYTF.

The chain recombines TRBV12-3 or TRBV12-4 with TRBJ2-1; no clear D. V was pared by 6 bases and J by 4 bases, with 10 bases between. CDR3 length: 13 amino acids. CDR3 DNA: TGTGCCAGCAGCTTTGGGGAATACAATGAGCAGTTCTTC. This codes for CASSFGEYNEQFF.

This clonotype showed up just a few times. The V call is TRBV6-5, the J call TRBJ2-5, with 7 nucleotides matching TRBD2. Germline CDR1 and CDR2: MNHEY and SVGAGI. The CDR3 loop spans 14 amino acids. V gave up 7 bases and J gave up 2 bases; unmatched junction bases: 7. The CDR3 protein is CASTPMGGQETQYF. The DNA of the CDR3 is TGTGCCAGCACCCCGATGGGGGGGCAAGAGACCCAGTACTTC.

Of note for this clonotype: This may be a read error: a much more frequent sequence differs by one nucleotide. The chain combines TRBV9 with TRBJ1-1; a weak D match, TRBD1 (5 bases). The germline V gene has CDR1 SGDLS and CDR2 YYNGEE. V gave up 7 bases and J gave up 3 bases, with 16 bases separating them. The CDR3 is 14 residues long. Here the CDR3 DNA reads TGTGCCAGCTGCCCCCTGGGGGGGGACACTGAAGCTTTCTTT. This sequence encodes CASCPLGGDTEAFF. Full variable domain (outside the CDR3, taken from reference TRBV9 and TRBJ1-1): DSGVTQTPKHLITATGQRVTLRCSPRSGDLSVYWYQQSLDQGLQFLIQYYNGEERAKGNILERFSAQQFPDLHSELNLSSLELGDSALYFCASCPLGGDTEAFFGQGTRLTVV.

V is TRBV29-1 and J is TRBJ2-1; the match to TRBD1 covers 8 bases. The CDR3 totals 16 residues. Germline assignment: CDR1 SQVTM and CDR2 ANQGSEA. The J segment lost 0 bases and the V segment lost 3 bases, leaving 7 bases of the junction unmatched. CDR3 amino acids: CSVDPAGGASYNEQFF. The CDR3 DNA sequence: TGCAGCGTTGACCCTGCAGGGGGCGCCTCCTACAATGAGCAGTTCTTC.

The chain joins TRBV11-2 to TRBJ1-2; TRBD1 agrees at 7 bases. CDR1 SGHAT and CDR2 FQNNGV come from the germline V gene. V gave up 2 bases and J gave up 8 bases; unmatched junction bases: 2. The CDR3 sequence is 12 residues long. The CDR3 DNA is TGTGCCAGCAGCTTACAGGGGGTCGGCTACACCTTC. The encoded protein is CASSLQGVGYTF.

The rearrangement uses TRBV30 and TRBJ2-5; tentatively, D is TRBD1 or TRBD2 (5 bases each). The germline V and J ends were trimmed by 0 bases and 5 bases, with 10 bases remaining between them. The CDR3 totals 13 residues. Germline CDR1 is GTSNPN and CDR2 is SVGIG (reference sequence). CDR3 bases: TGTGCCTGGAGTGTACTCTGGGGGGAGACCCAGTACTTC. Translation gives CAWSVLWGETQYF.

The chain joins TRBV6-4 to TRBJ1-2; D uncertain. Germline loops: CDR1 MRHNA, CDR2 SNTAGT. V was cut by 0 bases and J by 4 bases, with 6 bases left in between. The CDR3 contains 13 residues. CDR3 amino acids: CASSDSAGYGYTF. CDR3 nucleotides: TGTGCCAGCAGTGACTCGGCCGGCTATGGCTACACCTTC.

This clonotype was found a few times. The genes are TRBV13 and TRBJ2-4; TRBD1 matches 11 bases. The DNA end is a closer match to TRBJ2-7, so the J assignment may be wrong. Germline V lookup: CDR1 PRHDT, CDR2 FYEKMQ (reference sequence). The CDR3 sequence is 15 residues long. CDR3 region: CASSLWGQGDAEQYF. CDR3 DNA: TGTGCCAGCAGCCTTTGGGGACAGGGGGATGCCGAGCAGTACTTC.

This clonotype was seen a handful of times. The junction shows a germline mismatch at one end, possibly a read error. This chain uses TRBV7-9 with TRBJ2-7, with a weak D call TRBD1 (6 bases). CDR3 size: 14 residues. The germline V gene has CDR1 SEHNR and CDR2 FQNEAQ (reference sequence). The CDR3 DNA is TGTGCCAGCACCTTAACACCAGGGGTTGGGGAGCAGTACTTC. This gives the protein CASTLTPGVGEQYF.

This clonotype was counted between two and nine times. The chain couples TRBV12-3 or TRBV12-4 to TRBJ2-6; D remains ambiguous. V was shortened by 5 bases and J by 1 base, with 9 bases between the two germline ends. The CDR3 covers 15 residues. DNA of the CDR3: TGTGCCAGCAGTCCCTTGAAATCTGGGGCCAACGTCCTGACTTTC. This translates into CASSPLKSGANVLTF.

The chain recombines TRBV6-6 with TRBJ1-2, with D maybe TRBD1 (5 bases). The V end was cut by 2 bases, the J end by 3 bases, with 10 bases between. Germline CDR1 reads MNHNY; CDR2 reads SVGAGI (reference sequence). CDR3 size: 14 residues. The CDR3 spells CASSYEGLHYGYTF. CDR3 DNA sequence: TGTGCCAGCAGTTACGAGGGGCTTCACTATGGCTACACCTTC.

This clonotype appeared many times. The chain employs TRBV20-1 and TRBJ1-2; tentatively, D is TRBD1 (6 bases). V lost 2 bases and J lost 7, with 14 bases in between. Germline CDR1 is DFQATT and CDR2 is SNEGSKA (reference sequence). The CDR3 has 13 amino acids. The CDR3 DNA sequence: TGCAGTGCTAGACCGGGACAACAGGGTGGCTACACCTTC. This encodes CSARPGQQGGYTF.

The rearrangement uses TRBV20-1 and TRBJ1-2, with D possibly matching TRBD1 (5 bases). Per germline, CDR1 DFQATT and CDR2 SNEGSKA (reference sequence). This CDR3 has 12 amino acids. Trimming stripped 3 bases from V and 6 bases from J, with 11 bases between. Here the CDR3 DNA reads TGCAGTGCTAGTACTCGGGGGGATGGCTACACCTTC. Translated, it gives CSASTRGDGYTF.

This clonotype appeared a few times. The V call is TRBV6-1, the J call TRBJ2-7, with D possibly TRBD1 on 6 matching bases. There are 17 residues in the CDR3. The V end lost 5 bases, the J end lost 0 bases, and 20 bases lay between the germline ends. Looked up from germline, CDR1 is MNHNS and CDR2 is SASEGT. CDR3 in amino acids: CASSPYGTFGASYEQYF. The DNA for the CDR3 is TGTGCCAGCAGTCCATATGGGACATTCGGGGCCTCCTACGAGCAGTACTTC.

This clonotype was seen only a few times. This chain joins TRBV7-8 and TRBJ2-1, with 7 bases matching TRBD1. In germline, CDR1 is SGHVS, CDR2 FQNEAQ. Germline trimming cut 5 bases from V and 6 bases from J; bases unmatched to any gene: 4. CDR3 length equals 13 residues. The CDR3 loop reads CASSRGGRNEQFF. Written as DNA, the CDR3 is TGTGCCAGCAGCCGAGGGGGCCGCAATGAGCAGTTCTTC.

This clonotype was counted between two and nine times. CDR3 nucleotide sequence: TGTGCCAGCAGCTTAGCGCTCAGGGGTGCGGAGACCCAGTACTTC. It specifies CASSLALRGAETQYF. The rearrangement joins TRBV7-9 to TRBJ2-5, with D tentatively TRBD1 (6 bases). Germline lookup yields CDR1 SEHNR and CDR2 FQNEAQ (reference sequence). The V gene lost 0 bases and the J gene lost 5 bases, with 13 bases spanning the gap. The CDR3 extends over 15 amino acids. Together with reference TRBV7-9 and TRBJ2-5, the CDR3 gives the full variable domain: DTGVSQNPRHKITKRGQNVTFRCDPISEHNRLYWYRQTLGQGPEFLTYFQNEAQLEKSRLLSDRFSAERPKGSFSTLEIQRTEQGDSAMYLCASSLALRGAETQYFGPGTRLLVL.

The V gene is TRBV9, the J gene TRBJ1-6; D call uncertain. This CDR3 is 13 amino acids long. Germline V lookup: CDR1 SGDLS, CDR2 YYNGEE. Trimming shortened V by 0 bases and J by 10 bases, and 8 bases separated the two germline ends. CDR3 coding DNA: TGTGCCAGCAGCGTAGGAGTGATCTCACCCCTCCACTTT. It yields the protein CASSVGVISPLHF.

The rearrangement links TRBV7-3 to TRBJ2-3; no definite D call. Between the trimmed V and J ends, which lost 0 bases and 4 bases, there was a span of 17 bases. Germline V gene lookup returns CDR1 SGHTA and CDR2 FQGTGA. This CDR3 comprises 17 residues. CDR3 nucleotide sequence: TGTGCCAGCAGCTTAACGGCGCTCCCTAGTGCCGCAGATACGCAGTATTTT. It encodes CASSLTALPSAADTQYF.

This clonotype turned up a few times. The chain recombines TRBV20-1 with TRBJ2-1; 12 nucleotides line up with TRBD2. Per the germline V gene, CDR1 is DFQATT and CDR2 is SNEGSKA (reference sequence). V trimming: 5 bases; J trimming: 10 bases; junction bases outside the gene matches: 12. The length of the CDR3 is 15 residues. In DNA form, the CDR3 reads TGCAGTGCTCCGCGGCTAGCGGGAGGGGTTGGGGAGCAGTTCTTC. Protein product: CSAPRLAGGVGEQFF.

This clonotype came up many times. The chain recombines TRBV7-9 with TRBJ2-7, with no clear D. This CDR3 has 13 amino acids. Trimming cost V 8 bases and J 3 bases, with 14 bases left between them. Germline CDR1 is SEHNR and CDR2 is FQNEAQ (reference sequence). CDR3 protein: CASSPGSYYEQYF. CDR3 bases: TGTGCCAGCTCACCAGGCTCGTACTACGAGCAGTACTTC.

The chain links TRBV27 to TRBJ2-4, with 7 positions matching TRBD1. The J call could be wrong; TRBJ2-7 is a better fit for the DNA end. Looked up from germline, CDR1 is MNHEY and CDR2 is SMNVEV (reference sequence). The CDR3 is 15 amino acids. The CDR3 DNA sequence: TGTGCCAGCAGGCAGGGGGACGATTTTACCTACGAGCAGTACTTC. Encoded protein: CASRQGDDFTYEQYF.

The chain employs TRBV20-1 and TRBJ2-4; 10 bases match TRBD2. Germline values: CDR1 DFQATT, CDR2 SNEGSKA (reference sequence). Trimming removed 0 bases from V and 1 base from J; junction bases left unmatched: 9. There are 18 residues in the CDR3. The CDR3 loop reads CSARETSGTGRAKNIQYF. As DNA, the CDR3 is TGCAGTGCTAGAGAAACTAGCGGGACGGGACGTGCCAAAAACATTCAGTACTTC.

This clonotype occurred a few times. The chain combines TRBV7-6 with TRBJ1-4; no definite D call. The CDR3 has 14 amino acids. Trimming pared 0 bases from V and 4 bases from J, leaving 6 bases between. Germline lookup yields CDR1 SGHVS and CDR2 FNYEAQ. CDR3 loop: CASSLAQDNEKLFF. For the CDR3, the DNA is TGTGCCAGCAGCTTAGCTCAGGATAATGAAAAACTGTTTTTT.

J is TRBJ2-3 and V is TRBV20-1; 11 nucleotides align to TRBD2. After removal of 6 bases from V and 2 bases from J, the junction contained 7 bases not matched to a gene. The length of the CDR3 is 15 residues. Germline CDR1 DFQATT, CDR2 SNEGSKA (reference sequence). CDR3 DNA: TGCAGTGCCACCGGGACTAGCGGTTACACAGATACGCAGTATTTT. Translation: CSATGTSGYTDTQYF.

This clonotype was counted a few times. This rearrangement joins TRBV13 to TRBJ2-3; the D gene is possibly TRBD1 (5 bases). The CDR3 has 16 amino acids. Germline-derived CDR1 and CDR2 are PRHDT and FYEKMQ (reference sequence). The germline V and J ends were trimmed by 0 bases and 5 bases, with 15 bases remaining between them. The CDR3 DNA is TGTGCCAGCAGCTTAGGCCTGGGGCCACAGTTAGATACGCAGTATTTT. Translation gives CASSLGLGPQLDTQYF.